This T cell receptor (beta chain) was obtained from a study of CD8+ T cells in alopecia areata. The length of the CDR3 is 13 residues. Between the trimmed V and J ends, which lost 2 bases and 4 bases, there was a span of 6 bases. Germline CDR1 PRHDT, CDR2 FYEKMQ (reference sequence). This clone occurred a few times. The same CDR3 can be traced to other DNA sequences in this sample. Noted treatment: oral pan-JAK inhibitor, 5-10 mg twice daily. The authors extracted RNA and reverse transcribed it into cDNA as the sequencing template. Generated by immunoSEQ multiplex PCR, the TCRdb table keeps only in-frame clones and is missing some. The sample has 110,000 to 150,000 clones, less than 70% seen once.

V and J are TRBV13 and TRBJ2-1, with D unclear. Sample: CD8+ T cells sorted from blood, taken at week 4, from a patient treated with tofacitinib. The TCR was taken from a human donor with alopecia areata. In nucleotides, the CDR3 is TGTGCCAGCAGCTTATCGGATTACAATGAGCAGTTCTTC. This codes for CASSLSDYNEQFF.